Presented here are 15 T cell receptor beta chains from one specimen sequenced in a study of glioma-infiltrating T cells after dendritic cell vaccination. Documented time point: after dendritic cell vaccination, including at tumor progression/relapse. Data came from immunoSEQ multiplex PCR; TCRdb stores just in-frame clones and leaves some out. The repertoire holds fewer than 85,000 clones, with 87% as singletons. The specimen was blood, collected after dendritic cell vaccination. The receptors originated from a human donor with glioblastoma.

The chain combines TRBV9 with TRBJ1-1; D is uncertain. The V and J ends lost 1 base and 1 base respectively, with 8 bases between them. The CDR3 extends over 14 amino acids. The germline CDR1 and CDR2 sequences are SGDLS and YYNGEE. The CDR3 region is CASSVTAGNTEAFF. Here the CDR3 DNA reads TGTGCCAGCAGCGTAACTGCAGGGAACACTGAAGCTTTCTTT. Full variable domain (missing parts from reference TRBV9 and TRBJ1-1): DSGVTQTPKHLITATGQRVTLRCSPRSGDLSVYWYQQSLDQGLQFLIQYYNGEERAKGNILERFSAQQFPDLHSELNLSSLELGDSALYFCASSVTAGNTEAFFGQGTRLTVV.

This rearrangement joins TRBV11-2 to TRBJ1-1; D is perhaps TRBD1 (5 bases). The V end was cut by 1 base, the J end by 0 bases, with 6 bases between. This CDR3 comprises 14 residues. Germline V gene data show CDR1 as SGHAT and CDR2 as FQNNGV. The DNA for the CDR3 is TGTGCCAGCAGCTTAGCAGGGCTGAACACTGAAGCTTTCTTT. Protein sequence: CASSLAGLNTEAFF.

This clone was observed once. J is TRBJ2-5 and V is TRBV5-4; tentative D call: TRBD2 (6 bases). Germline V lookup: CDR1 SGHNT, CDR2 YYREEE (reference sequence). The CDR3 consists of 14 residues. Trimming took 3 bases from V and 1 from J, leaving 10 bases between them. CDR3 coding DNA: TGTGCCAGCAGCTCGTCGACTAGCCAAGAGACCCAGTACTTC. It encodes CASSSSTSQETQYF.

The chain carries TRBV6-5 and TRBJ1-2; weak D call: TRBD1 (6 bases). With 2 bases removed from V and 4 bases from J, the gap between germline ends came to 11 bases. Germline values: CDR1 MNHEY, CDR2 SVGAGI. The CDR3 is made up of 14 amino acids. In nucleotides, the CDR3 is TGTGCCAGCAGTTACCGGGACAAGTTCTATGGCTACACCTTC. Protein product: CASSYRDKFYGYTF.

The chain is built from TRBV11-2 and TRBJ2-1, with TRBD2 matching over 8 bases. This CDR3 is 16 amino acids long. The V and J ends lost 5 bases and 5 bases, in that order; junction bases with no gene match: 11. Germline CDR1 and CDR2: SGHAT and FQNNGV. The chain's CDR3 is CASSPTSAATHNEQFF. The DNA of the CDR3 is TGTGCCAGCAGCCCGACTAGCGCGGCGACCCACAATGAGCAGTTCTTC.

The chain links TRBV13 to TRBJ2-3; 9 bases align to TRBD2. From germline, CDR1 is PRHDT and CDR2 FYEKMQ (reference sequence). J was trimmed by 2 bases and V by 4 bases; bases with no gene match: 19. This CDR3 is built from 20 residues. The CDR3 DNA follows: TGTGCCAGCAGCTCCATACCGGCCAGCGGGGGGAGAAGAACCACAGATACGCAGTATTTT. This encodes CASSSIPASGGRRTTDTQYF. Full variable domain (missing parts from reference TRBV13 and TRBJ2-3): AAGVIQSPRHLIKEKRETATLKCYPIPRHDTVYWYQQGPGQDPQFLISFYEKMQSDKGSIPDRFSAQQFSDYHSELNMSSLELGDSALYFCASSSIPASGGRRTTDTQYFGPGTRLTVL.

The rearrangement links TRBV11-2 to TRBJ1-2; 7 bases are shared with TRBD1. The CDR3 runs 15 residues. Germline-derived CDR1 and CDR2 are SGHAT and FQNNGV. Trimming removed 4 bases from V and 2 bases from J; junction bases left unmatched: 7. The CDR3 is CASSSTGQTNYGYTF. Here the CDR3 DNA reads TGTGCCAGCAGCTCCACGGGACAGACGAACTATGGCTACACCTTC.

The V and J genes are TRBV5-1 and TRBJ2-6; D possibly corresponds to TRBD1 (5 bases). Germline values: CDR1 SGHRS, CDR2 YFSETQ. The germline V and J ends were trimmed by 3 bases and 5 bases, with 9 bases remaining between them. This CDR3 has 14 residues. CDR3 DNA sequence: TGCGCCAGCAGCTCAGGGATGCGGGCCAACGTCCTGACTTTC. It is translated as CASSSGMRANVLTF.

The chain employs TRBV19 and TRBJ1-1; 8 positions match TRBD1. J lost 1 base, V lost 7 bases, and 8 bases had no gene match. The CDR3 is made up of 15 amino acids. Germline loops: CDR1 LNHDA, CDR2 SQIVND (reference sequence). CDR3 nucleotides: TGTGCCAGTACCCATGGGCAGGGGGCGAACACTGAAGCTTTCTTT. It encodes CASTHGQGANTEAFF.

The chain joins TRBV6-6 to TRBJ1-1; no clear D. The CDR3 is made up of 15 amino acids. V was pared by 6 bases and J by 1 base, with 15 bases between. Germline V CDR1 and CDR2: MNHNY, SVGAGI (reference sequence). The CDR3 sequence is CASRILGWANTEAFF. CDR3 nucleotide sequence: TGTGCCAGCAGAATACTAGGTTGGGCGAACACTGAAGCTTTCTTT.

The V and J genes are TRBV4-3 and TRBJ2-3; D may be TRBD1 (5 bases). The germline gives CDR1 LGHNA, CDR2 YSLEER. This CDR3 comprises 15 residues. The V end lost 0 bases, the J end lost 4 bases, and 11 bases lay between the germline ends. The CDR3 spells CASSQDRVDSDTQYF. CDR3 in DNA: TGCGCCAGCAGCCAAGACAGGGTTGATTCAGATACGCAGTATTTT.

The chain combines TRBV27 with TRBJ2-3; D not certain. The V end was cut by 5 bases, the J end by 1 base, with 7 bases between. Per the germline V gene, CDR1 is MNHEY and CDR2 is SMNVEV (reference sequence). CDR3 length: 13 residues. The CDR3 is CASSPRGTDTQYF. CDR3 sequence (DNA): TGTGCCAGCAGTCCTCGGGGCACAGATACGCAGTATTTT.

This clone came up once. CDR3 coding DNA: TGTGCCAGCAGCCCTGTAGGGGGAGAGACCCAGTACTTC. Translating gives CASSPVGGETQYF. The chain links TRBV5-4 to TRBJ2-5; maybe TRBD1 (6 bases). The germline V gene encodes CDR1 SGHNT and CDR2 YYREEE (reference sequence). The CDR3 extends over 13 amino acids. Trimming shortened V by 4 bases and J by 4 bases, and 11 bases separated the two germline ends.

The V call is TRBV7-2, the J call TRBJ2-5; tentatively, D is TRBD1 (7 bases). This CDR3 has 14 residues. Per the germline V gene, CDR1 is SGHTA and CDR2 is FQGNSA. Trimming took 5 bases from V and 10 from J, leaving 20 bases between them. The CDR3 is CASSDSGPGGSQYF. The CDR3 bases are TGTGCCAGCAGCGACTCCGGCCCAGGGGGGAGCCAGTACTTC. Together with reference TRBV7-2 and TRBJ2-5, the CDR3 gives the full variable domain: GAGVSQSPSNKVTEKGKDVELRCDPISGHTALYWYRQSLGQGLEFLIYFQGNSAPDKSGLPSDRFSAERTGGSVSTLTIQRTQQEDSAVYLCASSDSGPGGSQYFGPGTRLLVL.

This clone was picked up one time. The gene calls are TRBV6-1 and TRBJ1-5; possible D gene TRBD1, 6 bases. The length of the CDR3 is 13 residues. Germline lookup yields CDR1 MNHNS and CDR2 SASEGT. V gave up 6 bases and J gave up 2 bases, with 8 bases separating them. CDR3 region: CASRYRGNQPQHF. The CDR3 region has the DNA TGTGCCAGCAGGTACAGGGGCAATCAGCCCCAGCATTTT.